The 14 T cell receptor beta chains in this list originate from one sample, sequenced in a study of blood T cells in healthy people across ages. A second PCR of roughly 6 to 12 cycles used a sample-barcoded 5' primer and a J-beta primer mix. Each CDR3 protein gets one entry after TCRdb re-called the 5' RACE reads with MiXCR. The sample has around 2 million distinct CDR3 sequences; approximately 40% are singletons. Sequences were obtained from blood. These receptors were collected from a human donor in good health.

A few counts support this clonotype. The chain combines TRBV6-5 with TRBJ1-2; possibly TRBD1 for D (5 bases). CDR1 is MNHEY and CDR2 is SVGAGI in the germline V gene. This CDR3 has 14 amino acids. Trimming stripped 6 bases from V and 4 bases from J, with 15 bases between. CDR3 in DNA: TGTGCCAGCAGCCAGCGGGTGCAGGGCTATGGCTACACCTTC. It translates to CASSQRVQGYGYTF.

This clonotype was found a few times. J is TRBJ2-5 and V is TRBV15, with TRBD2 matching over 9 bases. The V and J ends lost 4 bases and 5 bases, in that order; junction bases with no gene match: 8. Looked up from germline, CDR1 is LNHNV and CDR2 is YYDKDF (reference sequence). This CDR3 comprises 15 residues. The CDR3 nucleotides read TGTGCCACCAGCACACCTAGCGGGGAGGGGGAGACCCAGTACTTC. This encodes CATSTPSGEGETQYF.

This rearrangement joins TRBV12-3 or TRBV12-4 to TRBJ1-2; 8 nucleotides line up with TRBD1. V lost 3 bases to trimming and J lost 4 bases; unmatched junction nucleotides: 7. There are 15 residues in the CDR3. As DNA, the CDR3 is TGTGCCAGCAGTTTCGGGACAGGAGAAGCCTATGGCTACACCTTC. Amino acids: CASSFGTGEAYGYTF.

Comment on this clonotype: Mismatch with germline at one junction end may stem from a read error. The chain links TRBV7-2 to TRBJ1-1; TRBD1 matches at 7 bases. The CDR3 has 14 amino acids. Germline values: CDR1 SGHTA, CDR2 FQGNSA. CDR3 in DNA: TGTGCCAGCTGCTTAGTAAACAGGGGAGGTTCAGCTTTCTTT. Encoded protein: CASCLVNRGGSAFF.

This chain links TRBV3-1 with TRBJ2-5; 12 bases map to TRBD2. The V segment lost 1 base and the J segment 3 bases; nucleotides outside the gene matches: 6. The CDR3 sequence is 17 residues long. The V gene's germline CDR1 is LGHDT and CDR2 YNNKEL (reference sequence). Here the CDR3 reads CASSQGVWTSGEETQYF. In nucleotides, the CDR3 is TGTGCCAGCAGCCAAGGCGTCTGGACTAGCGGGGAAGAGACCCAGTACTTC.

This clonotype was observed a handful of times. The V gene is TRBV12-3 or TRBV12-4, the J gene TRBJ2-3; D perhaps matches TRBD1 (5 bases). Trimming removed 4 bases from V and 2 bases from J, with 16 bases in between. The CDR3 totals 16 residues. In DNA, the CDR3 is TGTGCCAGCAGTTCTGGACCACAGGCCTCCACAGATACGCAGTATTTT. This encodes CASSSGPQASTDTQYF.

This clonotype was counted only a few times. This chain uses TRBV3-1 with TRBJ2-7, with TRBD1 identical over 7 bases. CDR1 and CDR2 from the germline V gene are LGHDT and YNNKEL (reference sequence). CDR3 length equals 14 residues. The J segment lost 7 bases and the V segment lost 1 base, leaving 7 bases of the junction unmatched. The CDR3 DNA reads TGTGCCAGCAGCCAAGTGAGGGACAGCCGGGAGCAGTACTTC. Protein: CASSQVRDSREQYF.

In this sample, this clonotype turned up once. The chain couples TRBV5-4 to TRBJ2-1; D is unresolved. The DNA end lines up better with TRBJ2-7; the J call may be wrong. In germline, CDR1 is SGHNT, CDR2 YYREEE (reference sequence). The CDR3 loop spans 16 amino acids. CDR3 bases: TGTGCCAGCAGCTCTAGGGTAGGTAGCTCCTACAATGAGCAGTACTTC. It translates to CASSSRVGSSYNEQYF.

The sample holds a few counts of this clonotype. The CDR3 region has the DNA TGTGCCAGCAGCAGTACCGGGACTCCTCTACAAGATACGCAGTATTTT. Translated, it gives CASSSTGTPLQDTQYF. The genes are TRBV28 and TRBJ2-3, with D possibly being TRBD2 (6 bases). The CDR3 is 16 residues long. V lost 6 bases, J lost 5 bases, and 21 bases lay in between. Germline V gives CDR1 MDHEN, CDR2 SYDVKM.

This clonotype occurred a few times. The chain joins TRBV7-2 to TRBJ1-2; D is unclear. The CDR3 sequence is 10 residues long. Germline V gene lookup returns CDR1 SGHTA and CDR2 FQGNSA. Deletions cut 6 bases from V and 8 bases from J, with 7 bases between. DNA of the CDR3: TGTGCCAGCAGGGAAGAGGGCTACACCTTC. This sequence encodes CASREEGYTF.

There are a few counts of this clonotype. The chain combines TRBV20-1 with TRBJ2-3; 7 bases fit TRBD2. V gave up 8 bases and J gave up 2 bases; unmatched junction bases: 10. The CDR3 sequence is 14 residues long. Germline-derived CDR1 and CDR2 are DFQATT and SNEGSKA (reference sequence). The CDR3 DNA reads as TGCAGTACATTAGCGGGTGATTTCACAGATACGCAGTATTTT. Translated, it gives CSTLAGDFTDTQYF.

The chain recombines TRBV10-3 with TRBJ1-5; no definite D call. The germline V gene has CDR1 ENHRY and CDR2 SYGVKD. The CDR3 spans 15 residues. The V end lost 6 bases, the J end lost 5 bases, and 17 bases lay between the germline ends. CDR3 DNA: TGTGCCATCAGCTCCGAGAGGAGTAATTATCAGCCCCAGCATTTT. As protein: CAISSERSNYQPQHF.

This clonotype occurred a few times. The genes are TRBV4-3 and TRBJ2-2; D not resolved. The CDR3 runs 16 residues. Germline V CDR1 and CDR2: LGHNA, YSLEER. V lost 0 bases and J 1 base, leaving 9 bases between the germline ends. CDR3: CASSQEPTENTGELFF. CDR3 in DNA: TGCGCCAGCAGCCAAGAACCGACTGAGAACACCGGGGAGCTGTTTTTT.

This rearrangement joins TRBV4-2 to TRBJ2-1; a weak D match, TRBD2 (5 bases). From germline, CDR1 is LGHNA and CDR2 YNFKEQ. The CDR3 extends over 16 amino acids. Trimming cost V 5 bases and J 4 bases, with 18 bases left between them. Written as DNA, the CDR3 is TGTGCCAGCAGCGTAGCCCCGAAGCCGGGGTACAATGAGCAGTTCTTC. Its translation: CASSVAPKPGYNEQFF.